A selection of T cell receptor beta chains follows, all from one sample in a study of blood T cell repertoires in COVID-19. Repertoires were generated with immunoSEQ multiplex PCR, while TCRdb's copy carries only in-frame clones and drops some. The table lists 100,000 to 150,000 clones, approximately 90% of them singletons, with around 10% in the top ten. Sequencing input: peripheral blood. The receptors were sampled from a man aged 45-60 years with acute or convalescent COVID-19. Both conserved end residues are part of each CDR3. A D gene is named only where the DNA matches it firmly. Clone size is not always given. Where it is, it says once, few, many or a class for expanded clones.

TRBV7-9,-,-,TRBJ1-6,TGTGCCAGCACTCAATACCCGGGTACAGGCCATTCACCCCTCCACTTT,CASTQYPGTGHSPLHF
TRBV3-1/TRBV3-2,-,-,TRBJ1-2,TGTGCCAGCAGCCAAGATCTTGGCTACACCTTC,CASSQDLGYTF
TRBV6-5,-,TRBD1,TRBJ1-2,TGTGCCAGCAGCCTTACAGGGGACGACTATGGCTACACCTTC,CASSLTGDDYGYTF
TRBV3-1/TRBV3-2,-,-,TRBJ1-2,TGTGCCAGCAGCCTCTCAGGGGTGGGTGGCTACACCTTC,CASSLSGVGGYTF
TRBV28,-,-,TRBJ1-2,TGTGCCAGCAGTCTCACTCAGGGCACTGGGGGCTACACCTTC,CASSLTQGTGGYTF
TRBV12-3/TRBV12-4,-,-,TRBJ1-5,TGTGCCAGCAGTTTAGCCTACAATCAGCCCCAGCATTTT,CASSLAYNQPQHF
TRBV19,-,-,TRBJ1-5,TGTGCCAGTAGTATAGGGGGCTTCGAAAGGCCCCAGCATTTT,CASSIGGFERPQHF
TRBV25-1,few,TRBD2,TRBJ2-5,TGTGCCAGCAGTGAAGGTAAAGCGGGGGACCAAGAGACCCAGTACTTC,CASSEGKAGDQETQYF
TRBV11-2,once,-,TRBJ1-1,TGTGCCAGCAGCTTAGTTGGCAGGGTGTTCACTGAAGCTTTCTTT,CASSLVGRVFTEAFF
TRBV5-1,once,-,TRBJ2-7,TGCGCCAGCAGCTTAAACCCAGTCAGCTCCTACGAGCAGTACTTC,CASSLNPVSSYEQYF
TRBV3-1/TRBV3-2,-,TRBD1,TRBJ1-4,TGTGCCAGCGGGGACAGAGCAAATGAAAAACTGTTTTTT,CASGDRANEKLFF
TRBV21-1,-,-,TRBJ1-3,TGTGCCAGCAGTCGGGGGGCCGTGGGAAACACCATATATTTT,CASSRGAVGNTIYF
TRBV5-4,-,-,TRBJ1-2,TGTGCCAGCAGCTTTAGACAGAACTATGGCTACACCTTC,CASSFRQNYGYTF
TRBV9,-,-,TRBJ1-2,TGTGCCAGCGAAGCGGGGGATGGCTACACCTTC,CASEAGDGYTF
TRBV5-1,-,-,TRBJ1-6,TGCGCCTCCAAAAACCCGGAGGGGTCACCCCTCCACTTT,CASKNPEGSPLHF
TRBV9,-,TRBD2,TRBJ2-1,TGTGCCAGCAGCGGAGGACTAGCGGGGACCTTCGAGCAGTTCTTC,CASSGGLAGTFEQFF
TRBV5-1,-,-,TRBJ2-7,TGCGCCAGAATCTTGGGACTCCTCTTGGAGGACGAGCAGTACTTC,CARILGLLLEDEQYF
TRBV2,-,-,TRBJ1-2,TGTGCCAGCGAACCTCCAGGGGTGGGTGGCTACACCTTC,CASEPPGVGGYTF
TRBV19,-,TRBD1,TRBJ2-7,TGTGCCAGTAGTCACAGGGGAGCCTACGAGCAGTACTTC,CASSHRGAYEQYF
TRBV13,-,-,TRBJ1-4,TGTGCCAGCAGCTTACGAGTTGGGGGGTTGGGTGAAAAACTGTTTTTT,CASSLRVGGLGEKLFF
TRBV6-6,-,-,TRBJ1-1,TGTGCCAGCAGTTATAGACAGACCCCTGTTACTGAAGCTTTCTTT,CASSYRQTPVTEAFF
TRBV5-4,few,TRBD1,TRBJ1-4,TGTGCCAGCAGCCGCTTCCAGGGACAGGGGGGTGAAAAACTGTTTTTT,CASSRFQGQGGEKLFF
TRBV2,-,-,TRBJ1-1,TGTGCCAGCAGTCCCGGTTGGAGCACTGAAGCTTTCTTT,CASSPGWSTEAFF
TRBV14,-,-,TRBJ1-6,TGTGCCAGCAGCTTTAATAATTCACCCCTCCACTTT,CASSFNNSPLHF
TRBV19,-,-,TRBJ2-1,TGTGCCACATCAACAGGGTCGCCCTACAATGAGCAGTTCTTC,CATSTGSPYNEQFF
TRBV4-1,few,-,TRBJ2-7,TGCGCCAGCAGCGCCAGCCCTCTTACGGGAAGACTCTCCTACGAGCAGTACTTC,CASSASPLTGRLSYEQYF
TRBV7-9,-,-,TRBJ1-1,TGTGCCAGCAGCTTTACTGATAACACTGAAGCTTTCTTT,CASSFTDNTEAFF
TRBV28,once,TRBD2,TRBJ2-7,TGTGCCAGCAGTTTCGTTAGCGGGGACGAGCAGTACTTC,CASSFVSGDEQYF